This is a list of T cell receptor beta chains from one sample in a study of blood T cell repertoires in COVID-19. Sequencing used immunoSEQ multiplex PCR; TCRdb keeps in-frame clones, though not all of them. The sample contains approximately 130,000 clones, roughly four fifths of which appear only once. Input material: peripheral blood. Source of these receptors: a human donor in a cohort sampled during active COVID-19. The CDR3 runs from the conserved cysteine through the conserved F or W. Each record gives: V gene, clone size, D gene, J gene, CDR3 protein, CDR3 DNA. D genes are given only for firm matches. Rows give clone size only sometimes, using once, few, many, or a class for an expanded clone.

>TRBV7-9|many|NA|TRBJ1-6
CASSLGRSHSPLHF
TGTGCCAGCAGCTTAGGGAGGTCTCATTCACCCCTCCACTTT
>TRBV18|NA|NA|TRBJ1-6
CASSPAGAHIRTPLHF
TGTGCCAGCTCACCAGCGGGGGCCCATATCAGGACACCCCTCCACTTT
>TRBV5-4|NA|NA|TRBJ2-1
CASSLVSGHNEQFF
TGTGCCAGCAGCTTGGTGTCAGGGCACAATGAGCAGTTCTTC
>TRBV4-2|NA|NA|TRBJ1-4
CASSQDRVGEKLFF
TGTGCCAGCAGCCAAGACAGGGTTGGCGAAAAACTGTTTTTT
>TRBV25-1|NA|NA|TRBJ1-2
CASSEQGSNYGYTF
TGTGCCAGCAGTGAACAGGGCAGTAACTATGGCTACACCTTC
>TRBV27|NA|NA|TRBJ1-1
CASSLSGQNTEAFF
TGTGCCAGCAGTTTATCAGGACAGAACACTGAAGCTTTCTTT
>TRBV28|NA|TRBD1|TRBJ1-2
CASRIQGTRYYGYTF
TGTGCCAGCAGAATACAGGGGACCCGTTACTATGGCTACACCTTC
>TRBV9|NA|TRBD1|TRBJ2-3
CASSVVGGAVDTQYF
TGTGCCAGCAGCGTAGTAGGGGGCGCGGTAGATACGCAGTATTTT
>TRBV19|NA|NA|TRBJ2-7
CASSITSDTYEQYF
TGTGCCAGTAGTATAACCTCGGACACCTACGAGCAGTACTTC
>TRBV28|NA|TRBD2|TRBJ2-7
CASSSSSGARYEQYF
TGTGCCAGCAGTTCTTCTAGCGGGGCGAGGTACGAGCAGTACTTC
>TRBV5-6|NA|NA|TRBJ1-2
CASSPPISTGGYTF
TGTGCCAGCAGCCCCCCTATCTCCACCGGGGGCTACACCTTC
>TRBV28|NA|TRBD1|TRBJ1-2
CASNGDRASQYYGYTF
TGTGCCAGTAACGGGGACAGGGCATCACAGTACTATGGCTACACCTTC
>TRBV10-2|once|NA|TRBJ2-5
CASSARADLQETQYF
TGCGCCAGCAGTGCCCGAGCGGACCTGCAAGAGACCCAGTACTTC
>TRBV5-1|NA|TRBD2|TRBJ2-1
CASSPRTSGSFRDEQFF
TGCGCCAGCAGCCCCCGGACTAGCGGGTCTTTTAGGGATGAGCAGTTCTTC
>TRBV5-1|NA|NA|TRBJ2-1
CASSLVRQAYSSYNEQFF
TGCGCCAGCAGCCTTGTACGCCAGGCATATAGCTCCTACAATGAGCAGTTCTTC
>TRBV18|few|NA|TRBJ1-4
CASSQQAPSTNEKLFF
TGTGCCAGCTCACAACAGGCTCCCTCAACTAATGAAAAACTGTTTTTT
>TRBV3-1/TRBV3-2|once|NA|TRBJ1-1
CASRGGREAFF
TGTGCCAGCAGGGGAGGCAGAGAAGCTTTCTTT
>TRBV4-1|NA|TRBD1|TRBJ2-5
CASSPAAGQGRTQYF
TGCGCCAGCAGCCCAGCCGCAGGACAGGGAAGGACCCAGTACTTC
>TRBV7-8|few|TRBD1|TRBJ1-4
CASSFIVGQGQKLFF
TGTGCCAGCAGCTTTATCGTGGGACAGGGTCAAAAACTGTTTTTT
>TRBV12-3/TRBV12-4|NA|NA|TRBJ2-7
CASSWRDYEQYF
TGTGCCAGCAGTTGGAGGGACTACGAGCAGTACTTC
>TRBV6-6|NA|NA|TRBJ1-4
CASSYAGTYNEKLFF
TGTGCCAGCAGTTACGCCGGGACATACAATGAAAAACTGTTTTTT
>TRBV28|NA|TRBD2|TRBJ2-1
CASSGLAGGSSYNEQFF
TGTGCCAGCAGTGGACTAGCGGGGGGGAGCTCCTACAATGAGCAGTTCTTC
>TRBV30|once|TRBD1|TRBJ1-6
CAWSVSGQADNSPLHF
TGTGCCTGGAGTGTTTCGGGACAGGCCGATAATTCACCCCTCCACTTT
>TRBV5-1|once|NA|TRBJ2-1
CASSWRRGQLGEQFF
TGCGCCAGCAGCTGGAGGAGGGGGCAATTAGGTGAGCAGTTCTTC
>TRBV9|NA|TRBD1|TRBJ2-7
CASSVKDRGHEYEQYF
TGTGCCAGCAGCGTAAAAGACAGGGGGCACGAGTACGAGCAGTACTTC
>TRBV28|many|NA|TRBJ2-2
CASRPTGNGELFF
TGTGCCAGCAGGCCAACCGGGAACGGGGAGCTGTTTTTT
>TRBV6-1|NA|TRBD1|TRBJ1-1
CASSEDPGTGATEAFF
TGTGCCAGCAGTGAAGATCCCGGGACAGGGGCTACTGAAGCTTTCTTT
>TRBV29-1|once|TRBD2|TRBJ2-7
CSVVSGGQYEQYF
TGCAGCGTTGTGTCGGGGGGGCAGTACGAGCAGTACTTC
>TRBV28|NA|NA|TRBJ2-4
CASRPQGQGTNIQYF
TGTGCCAGCAGACCCCAGGGCCAGGGAACGAACATTCAGTACTTC
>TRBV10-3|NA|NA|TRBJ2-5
CAISRPGEETQYF
TGTGCCATCAGTAGACCAGGGGAAGAGACCCAGTACTTC
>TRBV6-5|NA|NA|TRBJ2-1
CAITQVGGNEQFF
TGTGCCATAACGCAGGTAGGGGGAAATGAGCAGTTCTTC
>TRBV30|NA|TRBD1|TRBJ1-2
CAWSAQLTGNGYTF
TGTGCCTGGAGTGCACAACTGACAGGGAACGGCTACACCTTC
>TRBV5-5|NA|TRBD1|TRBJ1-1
CASSHPERGRTEAFF
TGTGCCAGCAGCCACCCAGAAAGGGGGCGTACTGAAGCTTTCTTT
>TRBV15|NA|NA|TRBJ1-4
CATSRDWGSNEKLFF
TGTGCCACCAGCAGAGATTGGGGCTCTAATGAAAAACTGTTTTTT
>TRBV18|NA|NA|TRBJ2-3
CASSPQLLSGPGKDTQYF
TGTGCCAGCTCACCACAATTACTAAGCGGGCCGGGAAAAGATACGCAGTATTTT
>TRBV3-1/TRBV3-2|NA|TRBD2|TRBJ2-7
CASSHERTSAGGGEQYF
TGTGCCAGCAGCCATGAAAGGACCTCAGCGGGGGGTGGCGAGCAGTACTTC
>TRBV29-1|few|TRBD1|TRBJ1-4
CSVTGGYGEKLFF
TGCAGCGTGACAGGGGGGTATGGTGAAAAACTGTTTTTT